A single sample is the source of the 16 T cell receptor beta chains below, sequenced in a study of OX40 agonist ivuxolimab in advanced cancers. Sequencing used immunoSEQ multiplex PCR; TCRdb keeps in-frame clones, though not all of them. Among 37,000 or so clones listed, around two thirds were seen once. The input for sequencing was CD4+ or CD8+ T cells sorted from blood, taken in a trial of the OX40 agonist ivuxolimab. The receptors were sampled from an adult with an advanced solid tumor such as melanoma, head and neck, liver or kidney cancer.

The V call is TRBV14, the J call TRBJ2-1, with D uncertain. The V end was cut by 4 bases, the J end by 6 bases, with 13 bases between. CDR1 and CDR2 from the germline V gene are SGHDN and FVKESK. The CDR3 is 14 amino acids. Here the CDR3 reads CASSLNYWGNEQFF. CDR3 nucleotide sequence: TGTGCCAGCAGCCTTAACTACTGGGGCAATGAGCAGTTCTTC.

The chain has TRBV7-8 and TRBJ2-4; D possibly corresponds to TRBD1 (7 bases). Trimming stripped 5 bases from V and 6 bases from J, with 17 bases between. Looked up from germline, CDR1 is SGHVS and CDR2 is FQNEAQ. The CDR3 runs to 15 residues. CDR3 amino acids: CASSQQGRYGNIQYF. CDR3 in DNA: TGTGCCAGCAGCCAACAGGGGAGGTACGGAAACATTCAGTACTTC.

The chain joins TRBV6-5 to TRBJ1-6; maybe TRBD1 (6 bases). The germline V and J ends were trimmed by 2 bases and 10 bases, with 18 bases remaining between them. Germline V gene sequence: CDR1 MNHEY, CDR2 SVGAGI. The CDR3 is 16 residues long. CDR3 DNA: TGTGCCAGCAGTTACCACTTAGGGACAAGGGCATCACCCCTCCACTTT. Protein product: CASSYHLGTRASPLHF.

The rearrangement joins TRBV6-4 to TRBJ1-5; maybe TRBD1 (6 bases). Trimming shortened V by 6 bases and J by 5 bases, and 11 bases separated the two germline ends. The CDR3 is 13 residues long. Germline V gene data show CDR1 as MRHNA and CDR2 as SNTAGT. CDR3 DNA: TGTGCCAGCAGCCTTAACAGGGATCAGCCCCAGCATTTT. Residues: CASSLNRDQPQHF.

This chain uses TRBV30 with TRBJ2-1, with D perhaps assigned TRBD1 or TRBD2 (5 bases each). The CDR3 runs to 11 residues. CDR1 and CDR2 (germline): GTSNPN, SVGIG (reference sequence). Trimming left V 5 bases short and J 8 bases short, with 10 bases between. The CDR3 DNA reads TGTGCCTGGGAGAGGGGACATGAGCAGTTCTTC. This gives the protein CAWERGHEQFF.

This clone has only a few counts. The chain joins TRBV11-1 to TRBJ2-5; D not certain. V lost 4 bases and J 1 base, leaving 16 bases between the germline ends. Germline CDR1 SGHAT, CDR2 FQDESV (reference sequence). The CDR3 covers 16 residues. Here the CDR3 reads CASSSDTPSSQETQYF. The CDR3 DNA reads as TGTGCCAGCAGCTCAGACACACCGTCGTCCCAAGAGACCCAGTACTTC.

The gene calls are TRBV29-1 and TRBJ2-1; D call uncertain. The V gene lost 1 base and the J gene lost 9 bases, with 13 bases spanning the gap. The germline V gene encodes CDR1 SQVTM and CDR2 ANQGSEA. The CDR3 consists of 13 residues. The CDR3 nucleotides are TGCAGCGTTGAAGGTTTTGCCCGCGGTGAGCAGTTCTTC. Amino acids: CSVEGFARGEQFF.

This sequence joins TRBV4-2 and TRBJ1-2; D remains unclear. The CDR3 is 15 amino acids. Per germline, CDR1 LGHNA and CDR2 YNFKEQ. Deletions cut 0 bases from V and 2 bases from J, with 10 bases between. The CDR3 here is CASSQDRNTNYGYTF. The CDR3, as DNA: TGTGCCAGCAGCCAAGACAGGAATACCAACTATGGCTACACCTTC.

The chain has TRBV18 and TRBJ1-4; no definite D call. The CDR3 contains 14 residues. V was clipped by 3 bases and J by 0 bases, with 5 bases between them. From germline, CDR1 is KGHSH and CDR2 LQKENI. CDR3 sequence reads: CASSPLPTNEKLFF. The CDR3 DNA reads TGTGCCAGCTCACCCCTCCCAACTAATGAAAAACTGTTTTTT.

The chain recombines TRBV9 with TRBJ2-1; 13 nucleotides align to TRBD2. After removal of 3 bases from V and 12 bases from J, the junction contained 15 bases not matched to a gene. This CDR3 contains 17 residues. In germline, CDR1 is SGDLS, CDR2 YYNGEE. The CDR3 protein is CASSATRTSGGQRGQFF. The CDR3, as DNA: TGTGCCAGCAGCGCAACCCGGACTAGCGGGGGTCAACGGGGGCAGTTCTTC. The full variable domain, rest sourced from reference TRBV9 and TRBJ2-1, is DSGVTQTPKHLITATGQRVTLRCSPRSGDLSVYWYQQSLDQGLQFLIQYYNGEERAKGNILERFSAQQFPDLHSELNLSSLELGDSALYFCASSATRTSGGQRGQFFGPGTRLTVL.

The V call is TRBV5-1, the J call TRBJ1-1; D is perhaps TRBD1 (5 bases). From germline, CDR1 is SGHRS and CDR2 YFSETQ. Deletions cut 0 bases from V and 5 bases from J, with 11 bases between. CDR3 size: 14 residues. The CDR3 spells CASSLAGGGTEAFF. Here the CDR3 DNA reads TGCGCCAGCAGCTTGGCCGGGGGAGGTACTGAAGCTTTCTTT.

The chain links TRBV6-1 to TRBJ1-2, with 8 bases lining up with TRBD1. Germline V CDR1 and CDR2: MNHNS, SASEGT. V gave up 5 bases and J gave up 7 bases; unmatched junction bases: 9. The CDR3 covers 14 residues. In nucleotides, the CDR3 is TGTGCCAGCAGTCCCTACAGGGGGGAAAGTGGCTACACCTTC. It codes for CASSPYRGESGYTF.

The chain recombines TRBV7-6 with TRBJ1-2; D is ambiguous. CDR1 SGHVS and CDR2 FNYEAQ come from the germline V gene. Between the trimmed V and J ends, which lost 1 base and 6 bases, there was a span of 12 bases. This CDR3 has 14 residues. The chain's CDR3 is CASSLGSVLDGYTF. The CDR3, as DNA: TGTGCCAGCAGCTTAGGCAGTGTTCTGGATGGCTACACCTTC.

V and J are TRBV29-1 and TRBJ1-1; D possibly corresponds to TRBD1 (6 bases). V lost 8 bases to trimming and J lost 1 base, with 11 bases between them. The CDR3 has 12 residues. Germline V gives CDR1 SQVTM, CDR2 ANQGSEA. The CDR3 is CSTLTGNTEAFF. The CDR3 DNA reads as TGCAGCACCTTGACAGGGAACACTGAAGCTTTCTTT.

This clone was seen a few times. The V and J genes are TRBV27 and TRBJ2-7; D possibly corresponds to TRBD1 (6 bases). Germline V lookup: CDR1 MNHEY, CDR2 SMNVEV (reference sequence). V lost 6 bases and J 0 bases, leaving 21 bases between the germline ends. CDR3 length: 17 residues. The CDR3 reads CASSRNSQGHSSYEQYF. The CDR3 nucleotides read TGTGCCAGCAGCCGAAACTCACAGGGCCACAGCTCCTACGAGCAGTACTTC.

The chain joins TRBV27 to TRBJ1-5; no clear D. The CDR3 runs to 13 residues. Germline loops: CDR1 MNHEY, CDR2 SMNVEV (reference sequence). V dropped 3 bases and J dropped 3 bases, with 6 bases sitting between them. The CDR3 protein is CASSLKDNQPQHF. CDR3 in DNA: TGTGCCAGCAGTTTGAAGGACAATCAGCCCCAGCATTTT.